This paragraph reports one T cell receptor beta chain. Per the original data handling: From reference gene primer amplification, estimates of nucleated cell counts were derived. TCRdb keeps only in-frame clones here, not all; method: immunoSEQ multiplex PCR. V, J and clone size derive from that table, while D and trimming were established from the DNA sequence. The profile covers around 370,000 clones, with 90% appearing a single time and around 6.3% taken by the ten largest. This entry comes from a study of blood T cell repertoires in COVID-19. Sequencing input: peripheral blood. The receptor's source is a man aged 18-30 years with active or convalescent COVID-19.

CDR3 protein: CASSPLGTGLDYGYTF. The CDR3 DNA follows: TGTGCCAGCAGCCCCCTTGGGACAGGGTTGGACTATGGCTACACCTTC. V is TRBV28 and J is TRBJ1-2; TRBD1 aligns across 9 bases. In germline, CDR1 is MDHEN, CDR2 SYDVKM. CDR3 size: 16 residues. V lost 6 bases to trimming and J lost 3 bases; unmatched junction nucleotides: 11.